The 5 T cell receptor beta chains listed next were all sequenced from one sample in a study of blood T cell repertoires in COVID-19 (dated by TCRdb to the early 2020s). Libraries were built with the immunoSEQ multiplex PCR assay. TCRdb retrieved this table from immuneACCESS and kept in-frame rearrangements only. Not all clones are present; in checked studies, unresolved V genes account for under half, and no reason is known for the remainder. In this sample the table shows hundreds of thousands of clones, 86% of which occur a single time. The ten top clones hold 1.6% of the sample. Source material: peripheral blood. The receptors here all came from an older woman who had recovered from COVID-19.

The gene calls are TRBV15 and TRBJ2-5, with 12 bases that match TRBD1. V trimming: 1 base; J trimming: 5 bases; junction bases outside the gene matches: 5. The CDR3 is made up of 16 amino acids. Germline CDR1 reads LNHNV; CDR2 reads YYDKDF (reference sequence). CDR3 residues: CATSRGDRGLQETQYF. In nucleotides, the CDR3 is TGTGCCACCAGCAGAGGGGACAGGGGGCTTCAGGAGACCCAGTACTTC.

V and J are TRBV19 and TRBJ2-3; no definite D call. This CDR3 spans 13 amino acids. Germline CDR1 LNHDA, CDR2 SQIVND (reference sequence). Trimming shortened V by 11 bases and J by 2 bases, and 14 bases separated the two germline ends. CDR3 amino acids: CASRPAATDTQYF. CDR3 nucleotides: TGTGCCTCCCGCCCCGCGGCCACAGATACGCAGTATTTT.

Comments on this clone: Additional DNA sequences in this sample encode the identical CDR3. The CDR3 region has the DNA TGTGCCAGCAGTCGGAGCGGGGGGTCCCAAGAGACCCAGTACTTC. Translation gives CASSRSGGSQETQYF. The V call is TRBV6-5, the J call TRBJ2-5; 9 nucleotides match TRBD2. Germline values: CDR1 MNHEY, CDR2 SVGAGI. The V and J ends lost 5 bases and 1 base, in that order; junction bases with no gene match: 5. The CDR3 length is 15 residues.

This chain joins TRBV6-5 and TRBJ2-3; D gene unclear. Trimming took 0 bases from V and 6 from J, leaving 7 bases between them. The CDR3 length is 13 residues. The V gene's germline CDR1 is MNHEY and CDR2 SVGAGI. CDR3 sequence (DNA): TGTGCCAGCAGTTACTCTTGGCGGGATACGCAGTATTTT. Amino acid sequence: CASSYSWRDTQYF.

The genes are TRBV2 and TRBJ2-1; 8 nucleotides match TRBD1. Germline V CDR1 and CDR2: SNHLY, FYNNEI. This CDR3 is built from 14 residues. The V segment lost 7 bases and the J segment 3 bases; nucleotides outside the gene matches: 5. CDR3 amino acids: CASTRQGSYNEQFF. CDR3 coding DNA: TGTGCCAGCACGAGACAGGGGAGCTACAATGAGCAGTTCTTC.